This is a list of T cell receptor beta chains from one sample in a study of blood T cell repertoires in COVID-19. Data came from immunoSEQ multiplex PCR; TCRdb stores just in-frame clones and leaves some out. The table lists approximately 78,000 clones, roughly 85% of them singletons. The sequenced sample consisted of peripheral blood. All receptors come from a woman older than 75 with acute or convalescent COVID-19. CDR3s include the opening cysteine and the closing phenylalanine or tryptophan. Each record gives: V gene, D gene, J gene, clone size, CDR3 DNA, CDR3 protein. A D gene is named only where the DNA matches it firmly. Some rows have no size entry. The others give once, few or many, or a class for an expanded clone.

TRBV12-3/TRBV12-4	TRBD1	TRBJ1-2	NA	TGTGCCAGCAGTGGGACAGGGAGTGGGGGCTACACCTTC	CASSGTGSGGYTF
TRBV5-1	NA	TRBJ2-2	NA	TGCGCCAGCAGCCCTACACCCACCGCCCGGGCCGGGGAGCTGTTTTTT	CASSPTPTARAGELFF
TRBV11-3	NA	TRBJ2-5	NA	TGTGCCAGCAGCCCTAGACAGGGAGGCTCAGAGACCCAGTACTTC	CASSPRQGGSETQYF
TRBV20-1	NA	TRBJ1-3	NA	TGCAGTGCTAGTTATGGAAACACCATATATTTT	CSASYGNTIYF
TRBV2	NA	TRBJ1-2	few	TGTGCCAGCAGTGATGGCACCTATGGCTACACCTTC	CASSDGTYGYTF
TRBV7-2	NA	TRBJ1-3	NA	TGTGCCAGCAGCTCGCAGGGTGCAAACACCATATATTTT	CASSSQGANTIYF
TRBV2	TRBD1	TRBJ1-5	NA	TGTGCCAGCAGCGGACAGGTTAGCAATCAGCCCCAGCATTTT	CASSGQVSNQPQHF
TRBV6-5	TRBD2	TRBJ2-1	NA	TGTGCCAGCAGGCCTAGCGGGAGGGATGAGCAGTTCTTC	CASRPSGRDEQFF
TRBV27	TRBD2	TRBJ2-7	NA	TGTGCCAGCAGTTTTAAGGGACTAGCGGGAGGGCGAATCTACGAGCAGTACTTC	CASSFKGLAGGRIYEQYF
TRBV27	NA	TRBJ1-2	NA	TGTGCCAGCAGTTACAGGGCTAACTATGGCTACACCTTC	CASSYRANYGYTF
TRBV7-8	TRBD1	TRBJ1-4	NA	TGTGCCAGCAGCTTAGCCCTGACAGGGGGCTTGGGGAAACTGTTTTTT	CASSLALTGGLGKLFF
TRBV4-2	NA	TRBJ2-2	NA	TGTGCCAGCAGCCAAGTAACCGGGGAGCTGTTTTTT	CASSQVTGELFF
TRBV7-3	NA	TRBJ2-5	few	TGTGCCAGCAGCTGGACCCCAGGGGAGACCCAGTACTTC	CASSWTPGETQYF
TRBV10-3	TRBD1	TRBJ1-2	NA	TGTGCCATCAGTGGCGGGACAGGGACCCGGGAGGGCTACACCTTC	CAISGGTGTREGYTF
TRBV27	NA	TRBJ2-7	many	TGTGCCAGCAGTCCCTCCGGGCGGGGTTACGAGCAGTACTTC	CASSPSGRGYEQYF
TRBV30	NA	TRBJ1-3	NA	TGTGCCTGGGTTATCACAGCTGGAAACACCATATATTTT	CAWVITAGNTIYF
TRBV6-5	TRBD1	TRBJ1-1	few	TGTGCCAGCCGGGACAGATCCATGAACACTGAAGCTTTCTTT	CASRDRSMNTEAFF
TRBV29-1	TRBD1	TRBJ2-2	NA	TGCAGCGCTCAGGGGACAGGGGGCCAATCCGGGGAGCTGTTTTTT	CSAQGTGGQSGELFF
TRBV3-1/TRBV3-2	NA	TRBJ1-5	NA	TGTGCCAGCAGCGATACCGGTCAGCCCCAGCATTTT	CASSDTGQPQHF
TRBV3-1/TRBV3-2	NA	TRBJ1-1	NA	TGTGCCAGCAGCCACCGACAACTTGACACTGAAGCTTTCTTT	CASSHRQLDTEAFF
TRBV18	TRBD1	TRBJ2-7	NA	TGTGCCAGCTCACAGGGACAGTCCTACGAGCAGTACTTC	CASSQGQSYEQYF
TRBV3-1/TRBV3-2	TRBD2	TRBJ2-2	few	TGTGCCAGCAGCGAAATAGCGGGGGTGACCACCGGGGAGCTGTTTTTT	CASSEIAGVTTGELFF
TRBV5-1	NA	TRBJ1-2	NA	TGCGCCAGCAGCTTGGCCGGGGAGGGCGGGCGAGGCTACACCTTC	CASSLAGEGGRGYTF
TRBV7-9	NA	TRBJ2-5	NA	TGTGCCAGCAGCTTTGGCGGGACAGAAGAGACCCAGTACTTC	CASSFGGTEETQYF
TRBV11-3	NA	TRBJ1-5	NA	TGTGCCAGCAGCTTACAGGCTCCTCTTCCCCCTAGCAATCAGCCCCAGCATTTT	CASSLQAPLPPSNQPQHF
TRBV6-1	NA	TRBJ1-3	few	TGTGCCAGCAGTGAACCGGGGATCTCTGGAAACACCATATATTTT	CASSEPGISGNTIYF
TRBV29-1	TRBD2	TRBJ2-5	NA	TGCAGCGCTGGCGGGGGGGGCCTGGAGACCCAGTACTTC	CSAGGGGLETQYF
TRBV7-2	TRBD2	TRBJ2-3	few	TGTGCCAGCAGCACCAGCGGGAGGGCAGATACGCAGTATTTT	CASSTSGRADTQYF
TRBV7-2	NA	TRBJ1-3	NA	TGTGCCAGCAGGAACGGCTCTGGAAACACCATATATTTT	CASRNGSGNTIYF